This T cell receptor beta chain appears in the sequencing data of a study of blood T cell repertoires in COVID-19 (dated by TCRdb to 2019 to 2021). Regarding the research as a whole: Samples from collaborators originated in the United States, Italy and Spain and spanned both the acute and convalescent phases of COVID-19. The samples were drawn from two sources: the first 160 participants of the ongoing ImmuneRACE study, and 1,200 or so subjects contributed by 6 global collaborators. The dataset comprised deeply sampled blood TCRbeta repertoires from subjects exposed to, actively infected with, or recovered from COVID-19. A de-identified subject ID, COVID-19 status, age in years and sex were almost always included in the sample metadata. The material from the prospective study consisted of cDNA or gDNA derived from T cells, B-cell-depleted T cells, or PBMCs. Where available, HLA class I and class II types were taken from metadata supplied by the sample provider and were not determined by assay-based typing. The repertoires were made available in a free public database intended to serve as a resource for research on the immune response to SARS-CoV-2.

TCRbeta CDR3 regions were amplified from genomic DNA by means of the immunoSEQ Assay, a bias-controlled multiplex PCR. In the paper's pipeline: The number of nucleated cells in each sample was estimated from the amplification of reference gene primers within the assay. To quantify the absolute abundance of each unique TCRbeta CDR3 rearrangement, sequence reads were collapsed and filtered. Productive Simpson clonality was computed per sample as the square root of Simpson's diversity index over productive rearrangements. TCRdb limited this immuneACCESS table to in-frame rearrangements with V and J called. A share of clones is missing; checked studies link under half to unresolved V genes, and the rest is unexplained. Clone size and the V and J calls come from that table; the DNA yielded D and trimming. The sample has tens of thousands of clones on record, just over 85% of them singletons. The ten most abundant clones make up under 5% of the sample.

The collaborating institutions used their own protocols to collect whole blood in K2EDTA tubes. For TCRbeta analysis, collaborators shipped samples in one of three forms: frozen whole blood, isolated PBMCs, or DNA extracted from either of those sample types. V loses 3 bases, J loses 3 bases, and the germline ends lie 13 bases apart. From the cysteine through the phenylalanine, the CDR3 covers 15 amino acids. Of the read, only the CDR3 DNA is kept; its 45 bases are in frame from base 1. The germline V gene gives CDR1 as MNHEY and CDR2 as SVGEGT. Concerning this clone: The target of this receptor is not known. One base away there is no much larger clone; base qualities are not given.

General study outcomes and caveats: Clinical and demographic metadata were provided uncurated, with the amount varying by source and participant.

The receptor comes from a man in his fifties or sixties with acute or convalescent COVID-19. The source material was peripheral blood. The chain couples TRBV6-2 or TRBV6-3 to TRBJ2-3, with the D gene uncertain. Here is the DNA: TGTGCCAGCAGTTATGGAGCCCTACGTACAGATACGCAGTATTTT. Its amino acids are CASSYGALRTDTQYF.